This T cell receptor (beta chain) was captured by sequencing in a study of CD8 T cells in Susac syndrome. RNA totalling 0.5 to 1 ug underwent reverse transcription with random hexamers. TCRdb ran MiXCR on the immunoSEQ multiplex PCR reads and lists one entry per CDR3 protein. Of more than 250,000 distinct CDR3 sequences in the sample, 90% to 95% were seen once. The sequence derives from a human donor with multiple sclerosis. The sample consisted of CD4+ T cells from PBMCs.

CDR3: CSARGYTEAFF. Written as DNA, the CDR3 is TGCAGCGCCCGGGGGTACACTGAAGCTTTCTTT. J is TRBJ1-1 and V is TRBV29-1; D is perhaps TRBD1 (5 bases). This CDR3 is built from 11 residues. The V gene's germline CDR1 is SQVTM and CDR2 ANQGSEA. V was shortened by 7 bases and J by 3 bases, with 9 bases between the two germline ends.